This T cell receptor beta chain was sequenced during a study of T cells after yellow fever vaccination. Study in general: The SMART-Seq v4 Ultra Low Input method served to prepare the low-cell-number fractions. Study-wide findings and caveats: A secondary response was less intense yet reached its peak sooner, at day 5 versus 15. Clonotypes shared by both compartments, CD4 and CD8, made up a small share. Post-booster reappearance was seen for most primary-vaccination clones (roughly 97% CD4, 80% to 90% CD8).

This clonotype was seen ten or more times. Its antigen is still unknown. The CDR3 contains 13 residues. With V trimmed by 8 bases and J by 6 bases, 4 bases remained unmatched. Germline lookup yields CDR1 MDHEN and CDR2 SYDVKM. From the 5' RACE reads, TCRdb called clonotypes with MiXCR, one entry per CDR3 protein. This sample has 68,000 or so distinct CDR3 sequences, with less than 8.5% found just once. V usage is TRBV28 and J usage is TRBJ2-1, with TRBD2 matching over 10 bases. The specimen comprised CD8+ T cells sorted from PBMCs, sampled 15 days after the yellow fever booster vaccination. This TCR was sampled from a man aged 25-45 years who received the YFV17D yellow fever vaccine. This CDR3 reads CASGVAGGNEQFF. The CDR3, as DNA: TGTGCCAGCGGGGTAGCGGGAGGCAATGAGCAGTTCTTC.